This T cell receptor beta chain was sequenced during a study of shared clonotypes between healthy human individuals. Study observations and caveats: Researchers sampled only blood; tissue repertoires likely differ.

The germline V gene has CDR1 SGDLS and CDR2 YYNGEE. The CDR3 has 15 amino acids. CD45RO-negative, CCR7-positively selected cells formed the naive CD8 fraction, excluding terminally differentiated effector memory CD45RA+ cells. About this clone: Its antigen is unidentified. Other DNA sequences in this sample translate to the same CDR3.

Deep-level assay runs were performed. Clones were read by immunoSEQ multiplex PCR, and TCRdb kept only the in-frame ones, dropping some. The top ten clones hold approximately 0.11% of a sample with around 550,000 clones, about 95% of them seen once. What was sequenced was naive CD8+ T cells sorted from blood. The clonotype was recovered from a woman aged 30 to 39 in good health. This chain connects TRBV9 to TRBJ2-5; the match to TRBD2 covers 10 bases. The last part of the DNA fits TRBJ2-7 better; the J call may be wrong. For the CDR3, the DNA is TGTGCCAGCAGCGTAGGACTAGCGGGCTCCTACGAGCAGTACTTC. Translation: CASSVGLAGSYEQYF.